Each of the 17 T cell receptor beta chains below was sequenced from the same sample in a study of cytomegalovirus exposure and HLA in healthy donors. PCR employed 60 Vbeta and 13 Jbeta primers. Only in-frame clones appear in the TCRdb table, and some are missing; sequencing was by immunoSEQ multiplex PCR. The sample lists over 150,000 clones; 60% to 80% were seen once. Sequenced material: PBMCs. The receptors originated from a woman aged 50 to 65 in good health and CMV-seropositive.

V usage is TRBV6-5 and J usage is TRBJ2-7; 7 bases fit TRBD2. In germline, CDR1 is MNHEY, CDR2 SVGAGI. This CDR3 has 11 amino acids. The V gene end was trimmed by 8 bases and the J gene end by 3 bases; junction bases not matched to a gene: 1. In DNA form, the CDR3 reads TGTGCCAGCGCTAGCGGCTACGAGCAGTACTTC. Translation gives CASASGYEQYF.

In nucleotides, the CDR3 is TGTGCAAGTCGCACCAACGGGCGGGGGACATCTCGGAACACCGGGGAGCTGTTTTTT. Translated, it gives CASRTNGRGTSRNTGELFF. The chain employs TRBV12-2 and TRBJ2-2; the D call of TRBD2 is as the table states it, not checked on the DNA. TRBV12-2 is deemed a pseudogene. This CDR3 is 19 amino acids long.

CDR3 in amino acids: CASRETGGYGYTF. In DNA form, the CDR3 reads TGTGCCAGCAGAGAGACAGGGGGCTATGGCTACACCTTC. The rearrangement joins TRBV6-5 to TRBJ1-2; TRBD1 aligns across 9 bases. Looked up from germline, CDR1 is MNHEY and CDR2 is SVGAGI. V was pared by 6 bases and J by 4 bases, with 3 bases of the junction left unmatched. The CDR3 loop spans 13 amino acids.

This clone was counted only a few times. This chain links TRBV6-5 with TRBJ2-7, with D perhaps TRBD1 (6 bases). V was shortened by 6 bases and J by 0 bases, with 12 bases between the two germline ends. The CDR3 contains 14 residues. The germline V gene has CDR1 MNHEY and CDR2 SVGAGI. The CDR3 here is CASRWGTSSYEQYF. In DNA form, the CDR3 reads TGTGCCAGCAGGTGGGGGACAAGCTCCTACGAGCAGTACTTC.

V usage is TRBV12-5 and J usage is TRBJ1-5; a weak D match, TRBD1 (6 bases). CDR1 is LGHNT and CDR2 is FRNRAP in the germline V gene. This CDR3 contains 13 residues. V was clipped by 7 bases and J by 0 bases, with 7 bases between them. The CDR3 spells CASDRDSNQPQHF. CDR3 in DNA: TGTGCTAGTGACAGGGATAGCAATCAGCCCCAGCATTTT.

CDR3 amino acids: CASSPGGPSTEAFF. CDR3 coding DNA: TGTGCCAGCAGCCCAGGGGGCCCAAGCACTGAAGCTTTCTTT. This chain connects TRBV11-1 to TRBJ1-1; the match to TRBD1 covers 8 bases. J lost 4 bases, V lost 5 bases, and 6 bases had no gene match. CDR1 is SGHAT, CDR2 FQDESV, per germline (reference sequence). The CDR3 consists of 14 residues.

The chain couples TRBV9 to TRBJ2-7; D perhaps matches TRBD1 (6 bases). V lost 4 bases, J lost 3 bases, and 14 bases lay in between. The CDR3 has 14 amino acids. Germline V gives CDR1 SGDLS, CDR2 YYNGEE. CDR3 coding DNA: TGTGCCAGCAGCCCAGGGGAACAACGCTACGAGCAGTACTTC. It is translated as CASSPGEQRYEQYF.

This clone was observed a handful of times. This CDR3 is CASSLKGAEAFF. In DNA, the CDR3 is TGTGCCAGCAGCTTGAAAGGGGCTGAAGCTTTCTTT. The rearrangement uses TRBV5-4 and TRBJ1-1; D is perhaps TRBD1 (5 bases). Germline V gene data show CDR1 as SGHNT and CDR2 as YYREEE (reference sequence). The CDR3 has 12 amino acids. Trimming cost V 1 base and J 6 bases, with 7 bases left between them.

The chain recombines TRBV28 with TRBJ1-1, with TRBD1 matching over 7 bases. CDR3 length equals 14 residues. Germline V gene data show CDR1 as MDHEN and CDR2 as SYDVKM. The J segment lost 0 bases and the V segment lost 7 bases, leaving 5 bases of the junction unmatched. The CDR3 bases are TGTGCCAGCACCCTCGGGACAGTGAACACTGAAGCTTTCTTT. The encoded protein is CASTLGTVNTEAFF.

The chain is built from TRBV25-1 and TRBJ1-2; D remains ambiguous. Between the trimmed V and J ends, which lost 4 bases and 5 bases, there was a span of 8 bases. CDR1 and CDR2 from the germline V gene are MGHDK and SYGVNS. This CDR3 region has 12 residues. CDR3 coding DNA: TGTGCCAGCAGTGGCCACGGGTATGGCTACACCTTC. It encodes CASSGHGYGYTF.

V gene TRBV29-1 combines with J gene TRBJ2-3; possibly TRBD1 for D (6 bases). Looked up from germline, CDR1 is SQVTM and CDR2 is ANQGSEA. The CDR3 consists of 10 residues. CDR3 sequence reads: CSGQGDTQYF. The CDR3 DNA reads as TGCAGTGGTCAGGGGGATACGCAGTATTTT.

This clone was seen a single time. CDR3 residues: CASSVVDRGNTEAFF. Written as DNA, the CDR3 is TGTGCCAGCAGCGTAGTCGACAGGGGGAACACTGAAGCTTTCTTT. This chain links TRBV9 with TRBJ1-1; 8 positions agree with TRBD1. Germline V lookup: CDR1 SGDLS, CDR2 YYNGEE. After removal of 0 bases from V and 1 base from J, the junction contained 2 bases not matched to a gene. The CDR3 totals 15 residues.

The chain combines TRBV27 with TRBJ1-1, with 7 nucleotides matching TRBD1. Germline CDR1 reads MNHEY; CDR2 reads SMNVEV (reference sequence). Trimming cost V 6 bases and J 8 bases; bases outside gene matches: 9. CDR3 size: 13 residues. CDR3 in DNA: TGTGCCAGCAGCCCACTCACAGGGGCGGAAGCTTTCTTT. Its translation is CASSPLTGAEAFF.

The J gene is TRBJ1-3, the V gene TRBV6-6, with D unclear. The CDR3 has 16 residues. V dropped 2 bases and J dropped 1 base, with 12 bases sitting between them. The germline V gene has CDR1 MNHNY and CDR2 SVGAGI (reference sequence). The chain's CDR3 is CASSYAPWRSGNTIYF. The DNA of the CDR3 is TGTGCCAGCAGTTACGCTCCGTGGAGATCTGGAAACACCATATATTTT.

V gene TRBV14 combines with J gene TRBJ2-3; D call uncertain. Germline loops: CDR1 SGHDN, CDR2 FVKESK. This CDR3 has 14 residues. Deletions cut 0 bases from V and 0 bases from J, with 4 bases between. CDR3 in DNA: TGTGCCAGCAGCCAAGATCTCAGCACAGATACGCAGTATTTT. Its translation is CASSQDLSTDTQYF. Combining the CDR3 with reference TRBV14 and TRBJ2-3 gives the whole variable domain EAGVTQFPSHSVIEKGQTVTLRCDPISGHDNLYWYRRVMGKEIKFLLHFVKESKQDESGMPNNRFLAERTGGTYSTLKVQPAELEDSGVYFCASSQDLSTDTQYFGPGTRLTVL.

J is TRBJ2-2 and V is TRBV23-1; weak D call: TRBD2 (6 bases). TRBV23-1 counts as an open reading frame of uncertain function. There are 15 residues in the CDR3. With 4 bases removed from V and 0 bases from J, the gap between germline ends came to 9 bases. CDR3 amino acids: CASSRRDANTGELFF. The CDR3 nucleotides are TGCGCCAGCAGTCGGCGGGATGCGAACACCGGGGAGCTGTTTTTT.

The genes are TRBV12-5 and TRBJ2-7, with TRBD1 matching over 8 bases. This CDR3 has 15 residues. Germline CDR1 is LGHNT and CDR2 is FRNRAP. Trimming took 3 bases from V and 1 from J; bases not matched to a gene: 5. The CDR3 spells CASGLRQGYSYEQYF. CDR3 sequence (DNA): TGTGCTAGTGGTTTAAGACAGGGGTATTCCTACGAGCAGTACTTC.